This T cell receptor (beta chain) was documented in a study of molecular identifiers for immune sequencing clone quantification. Study background: RNA, taken in replicates from around 18,000 or 91,000 naive CD8 cells, was split five ways, with four sequenced. The study's findings and limits: Highly expanded clone sizes could end up underestimated if a barcode were shared by identical TCR molecules.

This clonotype was counted at least ten times. What it binds is not known. TCRdb analysed the PCR reads with MiXCR anew, one entry per CDR3 protein. This repertoire shows under 650,000 distinct CDR3 sequences, 15% to 20% found once; its top ten account for roughly 0.85%. Naive CD8 library inputs spanned roughly 20,000 to 1,100,000 sorted cells and 10%, 30% or 50% RNA. Between the trimmed V and J ends, which lost 0 bases and 5 bases, there was a span of 13 bases. CDR1 and CDR2 (germline): LGHNA, YSLEER. This CDR3 is built from 15 residues. Specimen: naive CD8+ T cells from blood, with Jurkat cell RNA spiked in. Indicated subset: FACS-sorted CD8+CD4-CCR7+CD45RA+ naive T cells. The TCR originated in a human donor in good health. Some libraries in this study had Jurkat cell RNA spiked in. V is TRBV4-3 and J is TRBJ2-5; D gene uncertain. CDR3 coding DNA: TGCGCCAGCAGCCAAGATTTGGCGAATGGGGAGACCCAGTACTTC. Residues: CASSQDLANGETQYF.